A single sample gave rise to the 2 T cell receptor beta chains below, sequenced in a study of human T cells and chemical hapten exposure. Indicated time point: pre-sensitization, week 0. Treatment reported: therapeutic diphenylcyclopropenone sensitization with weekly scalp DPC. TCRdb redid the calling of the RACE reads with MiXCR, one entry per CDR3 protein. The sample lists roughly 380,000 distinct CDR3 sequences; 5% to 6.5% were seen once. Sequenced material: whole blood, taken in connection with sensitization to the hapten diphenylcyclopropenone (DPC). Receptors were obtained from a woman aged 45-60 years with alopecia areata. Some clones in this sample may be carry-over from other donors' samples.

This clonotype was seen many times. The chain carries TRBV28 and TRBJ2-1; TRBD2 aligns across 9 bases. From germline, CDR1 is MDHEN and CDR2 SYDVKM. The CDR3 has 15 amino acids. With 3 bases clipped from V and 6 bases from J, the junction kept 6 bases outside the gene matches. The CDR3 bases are TGTGCCAGCAGTTTGGGTAGCGGGAGAGGCAATGAGCAGTTCTTC. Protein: CASSLGSGRGNEQFF.

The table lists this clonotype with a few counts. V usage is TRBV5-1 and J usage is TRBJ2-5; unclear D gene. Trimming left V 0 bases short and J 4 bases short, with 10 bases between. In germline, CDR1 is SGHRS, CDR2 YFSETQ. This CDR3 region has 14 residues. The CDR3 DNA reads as TGCGCCAGCAGCTTGGCCGGGTTCCGAGAGACCCAGTACTTC. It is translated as CASSLAGFRETQYF.